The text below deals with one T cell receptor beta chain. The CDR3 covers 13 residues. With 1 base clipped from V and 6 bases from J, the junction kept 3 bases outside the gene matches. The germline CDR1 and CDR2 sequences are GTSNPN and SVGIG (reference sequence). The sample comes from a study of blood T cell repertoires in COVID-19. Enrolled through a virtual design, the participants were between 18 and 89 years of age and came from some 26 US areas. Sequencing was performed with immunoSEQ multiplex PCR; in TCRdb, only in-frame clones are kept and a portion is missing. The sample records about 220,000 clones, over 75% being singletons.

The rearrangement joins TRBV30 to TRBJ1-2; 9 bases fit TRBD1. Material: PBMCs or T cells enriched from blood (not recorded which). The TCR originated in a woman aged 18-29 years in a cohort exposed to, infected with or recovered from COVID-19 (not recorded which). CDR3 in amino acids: CAWSGGQGDGYTF. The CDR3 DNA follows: TGTGCCTGGAGTGGGGGACAGGGCGATGGCTACACCTTC.